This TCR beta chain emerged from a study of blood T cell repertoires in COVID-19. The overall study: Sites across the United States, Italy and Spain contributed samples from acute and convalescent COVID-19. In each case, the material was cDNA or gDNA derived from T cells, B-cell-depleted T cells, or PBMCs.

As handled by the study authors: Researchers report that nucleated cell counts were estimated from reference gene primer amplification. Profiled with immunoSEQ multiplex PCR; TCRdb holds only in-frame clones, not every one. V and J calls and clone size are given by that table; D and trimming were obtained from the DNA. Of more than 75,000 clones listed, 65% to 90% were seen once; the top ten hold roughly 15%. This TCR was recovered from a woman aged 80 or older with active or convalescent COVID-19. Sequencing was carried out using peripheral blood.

CDR3 bases: TGTGCTAGTGGTTTGTCACGGGAGGCTACCACTACCTATGGCTACACCTTC. As protein: CASGLSREATTTYGYTF. The chain employs TRBV12-5 and TRBJ1-2; unclear D gene. The CDR3 totals 17 residues. CDR1 is LGHNT and CDR2 is FRNRAP in the germline V gene. V lost 2 bases and J 4 bases, leaving 20 bases between the germline ends. Variable domain in full (rest from reference TRBV12-5 and TRBJ1-2): DARVTQTPRHKVTEMGQEVTMRCQPILGHNTVFWYRQTMMQGLELLAYFRNRAPLDDSGMPKDRFSAEMPDATLATLKIQPSEPRDSAVYFCASGLSREATTTYGYTFGSGTRLTVV.